This T cell receptor beta chain was documented in a study of T cells in localized non-small cell lung cancer. Study-level points and caveats: Uninvolved adjacent lung had the highest recorded T cell clonality, with tumor below it. Across samples, adjacent lung featured a median roughly 60 of the top 100 tumor clones. Multi-region tumor sequencing was not done, so intratumor heterogeneity could not be excluded.

This clone was picked up a small number of times. As yet, its antigen is unknown. Here immunoSEQ multiplex PCR was the method, and the copy in TCRdb shows in-frame clones only, minus some. The sample has roughly 34,000 clones, around 87% seen once. The CDR3 consists of 15 residues. The V end lost 4 bases, the J end lost 2 bases, and 12 bases lay between the germline ends. CDR1 is LNHDA, CDR2 SQIVND, per germline (reference sequence). This specimen consisted of peripheral blood mononuclear cells, obtained before any cancer treatment. V gene TRBV19 combines with J gene TRBJ2-1; possibly TRBD2 for D (6 bases). The sequence came from a man aged 40 to 75 with stage III lung adenocarcinoma. CDR3 DNA: TGTGCCAGTAGTAGGGTGGGGGGAACCTACAATGAGCAGTTCTTC. It yields the protein CASSRVGGTYNEQFF. The complete variable domain, with remaining parts taken from reference TRBV19 and TRBJ2-1, reads DGGITQSPKYLFRKEGQNVTLSCEQNLNHDAMYWYRQDPGQGLRLIYYSQIVNDFQKGDIAEGYSVSREKKESFPLTVTSAQKNPTAFYLCASSRVGGTYNEQFFGPGTRLTVL.